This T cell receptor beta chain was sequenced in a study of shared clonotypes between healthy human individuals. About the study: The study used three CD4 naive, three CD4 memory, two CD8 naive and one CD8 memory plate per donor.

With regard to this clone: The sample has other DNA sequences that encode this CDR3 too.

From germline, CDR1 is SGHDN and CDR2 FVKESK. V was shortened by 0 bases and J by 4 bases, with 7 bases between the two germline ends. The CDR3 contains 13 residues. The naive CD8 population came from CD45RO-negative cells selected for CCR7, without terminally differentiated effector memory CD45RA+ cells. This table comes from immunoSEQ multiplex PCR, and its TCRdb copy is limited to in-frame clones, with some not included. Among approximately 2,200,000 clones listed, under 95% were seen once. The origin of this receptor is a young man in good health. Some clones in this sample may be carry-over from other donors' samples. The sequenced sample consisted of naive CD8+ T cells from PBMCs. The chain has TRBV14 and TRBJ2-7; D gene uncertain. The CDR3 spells CASSQESSYEQYF. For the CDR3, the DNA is TGTGCCAGCAGCCAAGAATCCTCGTACGAGCAGTACTTC.